A single sample gave rise to the 7 T cell receptor beta chains below, sequenced in a study of T cell changes during pregnancy in multiple sclerosis (dated by TCRdb to between 2017 and 2020). The protocol used for the library was the immunoSEQ multiplex PCR assay. TCRdb holds this immuneACCESS table with in-frame rearrangements only. Some clones are missing; in checked studies, unresolved V genes explain under half, and the rest has no known cause. The sample table lists some 47,000 clones, 80% to 90% of them with a count of one. The ten largest clones represent 8% to 9.5% of the sample. This material consisted of CD8+ T cells from peripheral blood mononuclear cells, taken in the second trimester of pregnancy. These receptors originate from a female donor with multiple sclerosis, enrolled in a pregnancy study.

The chain couples TRBV11-1 to TRBJ2-3; the D gene is possibly TRBD2 (5 bases). The CDR3 covers 14 residues. CDR1 is SGHAT and CDR2 is FQDESV in the germline V gene (reference sequence). The V and J ends lost 2 bases and 5 bases respectively, with 11 bases between them. CDR3 sequence reads: CASSLRGREDTQYF. The CDR3 nucleotides read TGTGCCAGCAGCTTACGGGGTCGGGAAGATACGCAGTATTTT.

The V call is TRBV5-1, the J call TRBJ2-3, with TRBD2 as a possible D gene (6 bases). Between the trimmed V and J ends, which lost 1 base and 1 base, there was a span of 10 bases. CDR3 size: 15 residues. Germline V gene data show CDR1 as SGHRS and CDR2 as YFSETQ. As DNA, the CDR3 is TGCGCCAGCAGCTTGTTTAGCGGCGGCACAGATACGCAGTATTTT. This gives the protein CASSLFSGGTDTQYF.

This clone has only a few counts. The CDR3 protein is CASGQGNQPQHF. Written as DNA, the CDR3 is TGTGCCAGCGGACAGGGCAATCAGCCCCAGCATTTT. V is TRBV27 and J is TRBJ1-5, with TRBD1 matching over 7 bases. The germline V gene has CDR1 MNHEY and CDR2 SMNVEV (reference sequence). The CDR3 loop spans 12 amino acids. With V trimmed by 8 bases and J by 2 bases, 0 bases remained unmatched.

The V call is TRBV29-1, the J call TRBJ1-1; 7 bases match TRBD1. Losses at the gene ends were 5 bases for V and 7 bases for J; bases not matched to a gene: 16. Looked up from germline, CDR1 is SQVTM and CDR2 is ANQGSEA. The CDR3 spans 15 residues. The DNA for the CDR3 is TGCAGCGTTACAGGGGCTGAGTACGTTCCCAATGAAGCTTTCTTT. The encoded protein is CSVTGAEYVPNEAFF.

The rearrangement links TRBV4-1 to TRBJ2-7; 10 nucleotides line up with TRBD1. This CDR3 region has 17 residues. CDR1 and CDR2 from the germline V gene are MGHRA and YSYEKL. J lost 1 base, V lost 0 bases, and 6 bases had no gene match. The CDR3 region is CASSQDLPGQGSYEQYF. CDR3 nucleotide sequence: TGCGCCAGCAGCCAAGATCTACCGGGACAGGGGTCCTACGAGCAGTACTTC.

The rearrangement uses TRBV5-1 and TRBJ1-1, with TRBD1 matching 10 bases. The V gene end was trimmed by 2 bases and the J gene end by 1 base; junction bases not matched to a gene: 2. This CDR3 has 15 residues. Germline CDR1 SGHRS, CDR2 YFSETQ. The CDR3: CASSFGTGANTEAFF. In DNA form, the CDR3 reads TGCGCCAGCAGCTTTGGGACAGGGGCGAACACTGAAGCTTTCTTT.

This chain links TRBV6-5 with TRBJ2-2; TRBD2 matches 12 bases. The V gene end was trimmed by 0 bases and the J gene end by 4 bases; junction bases not matched to a gene: 0. Germline V gene lookup returns CDR1 MNHEY and CDR2 SVGAGI. The CDR3 extends over 16 amino acids. In nucleotides, the CDR3 is TGTGCCAGCAGTTACTCGACTAGCGGGAGCACCGGGGAGCTGTTTTTT. It is translated as CASSYSTSGSTGELFF.